This T cell receptor beta chain was captured by sequencing in a study of CD8+ T cells in alopecia areata. This CDR3 has 12 residues. V lost 7 bases, J lost 0 bases, and 7 bases lay in between. Per the germline V gene, CDR1 is GTSNPN and CDR2 is SVGIG (reference sequence). RNA extraction and reverse transcription yielded cDNA as sequencing template. Here immunoSEQ multiplex PCR was the method, and the copy in TCRdb shows in-frame clones only, minus some. The sample lists around 290,000 clones, roughly 60% occurring once. Treatment specified: oral pan-JAK inhibitor, 5-10 mg twice daily. The material was CD4+ T cells sorted from blood, obtained at week 24, from a patient treated with tofacitinib. The rearrangement joins TRBV30 to TRBJ1-3, with D tentatively TRBD1 (6 bases). This sequence was found in a human donor with alopecia areata. The CDR3 DNA is TGTGCCTCACAGGGCTCTGGAAACACCATATATTTT. Amino acid sequence: CASQGSGNTIYF.